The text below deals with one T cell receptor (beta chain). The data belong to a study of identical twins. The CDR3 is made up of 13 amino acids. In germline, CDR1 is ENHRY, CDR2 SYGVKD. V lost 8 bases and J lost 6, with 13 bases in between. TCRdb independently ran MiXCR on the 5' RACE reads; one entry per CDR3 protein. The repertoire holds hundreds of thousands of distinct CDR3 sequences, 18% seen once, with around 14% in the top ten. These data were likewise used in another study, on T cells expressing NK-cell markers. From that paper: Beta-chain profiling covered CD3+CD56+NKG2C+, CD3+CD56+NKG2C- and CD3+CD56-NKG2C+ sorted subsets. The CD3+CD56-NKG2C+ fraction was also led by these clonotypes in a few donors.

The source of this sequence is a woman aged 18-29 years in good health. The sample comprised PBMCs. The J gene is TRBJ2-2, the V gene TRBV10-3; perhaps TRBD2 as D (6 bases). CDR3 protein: CAIPGGASGELFF. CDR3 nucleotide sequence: TGTGCCATCCCGGGCGGGGCATCCGGGGAGCTGTTTTTT.